Listed below are T cell receptor beta chains from one sample, sequenced in a study of cytomegalovirus exposure and HLA in healthy donors. The data were produced by immunoSEQ multiplex PCR, yet TCRdb's version contains in-frame clones alone and is incomplete. Among around 170,000 clones listed, 76% were seen once. The sequenced sample was PBMCs. The receptors originated from a man in his late teens or twenties in good health and CMV-seronegative. CDR3s include the opening cysteine and the closing phenylalanine or tryptophan. Fields, in order: V gene, J gene, D gene, clone size, CDR3 DNA, CDR3 protein. The D gene is left open where the match is weak. Clone size is not always given. Where it is, it says once, few, many or a class for expanded clones.

>TRBV2|TRBJ2-1|TRBD2|NA
TGTGCCAGCAGTGATCAGGCGGGGGTTAATGAGCAGTTCTTC
CASSDQAGVNEQFF
>TRBV20-1|TRBJ2-7|NA|once
TGCAGTGCCCGAGCCTACGAGCAGTACTTC
CSARAYEQYF
>TRBV5-4|TRBJ2-7|NA|NA
TGTGCCAGCAGCCCCGGACAACAGAGCTCCTACGAGCAGTACTTC
CASSPGQQSSYEQYF
>TRBV7-9|TRBJ2-7|NA|NA
TGTGCCAGCAGGGCAGCCAGGGGAGAGCAGTACTTC
CASRAARGEQYF
>TRBV28|TRBJ2-7|TRBD2|few
TGTGCCAGCAGTTTAACTAGCGGAAGTCTCGAGCAGTACTTC
CASSLTSGSLEQYF
>TRBV6-5|TRBJ2-2|NA|NA
TGTGCCAGCTGCCTGGGAGGAGGGGAGCTGTTTTTT
CASCLGGGELFF
>TRBV6-5|TRBJ2-5|NA|NA
TGTGCCAGCAGTTCGGGAGTCTTGCAAGAGACCCAGTACTTC
CASSSGVLQETQYF
>TRBV30|TRBJ2-7|NA|NA
TGTGCCTGGAGTCCAGGGTCGTCCTACGAGCAGTACTTC
CAWSPGSSYEQYF
>TRBV28|TRBJ1-3|NA|NA
TGTGCCAGCAGTTTAACCCAGGGATTCTCTGGAAACACCATATATTTT
CASSLTQGFSGNTIYF
>TRBV6-1|TRBJ2-4|NA|NA
TGTGCCAGCAGTCCCACCATGGGGCAAAACATTCAGTACTTC
CASSPTMGQNIQYF
>TRBV27|TRBJ1-2|TRBD1|once
TGTGCCAGCAGTCTGCGGACAGGGAGAGGGTATGGCTACACCTTC
CASSLRTGRGYGYTF
>TRBV7-8|TRBJ2-5|TRBD2|NA
TGTGCCAGCAGCCCAGGGAGGGGAGAGACCCAGTACTTC
CASSPGRGETQYF
>TRBV30|TRBJ1-5|TRBD1|NA
TGTGCCTGGAGTGTACACAAGGGGGCACGGGTTCAGCCCCAGCATTTT
CAWSVHKGARVQPQHF